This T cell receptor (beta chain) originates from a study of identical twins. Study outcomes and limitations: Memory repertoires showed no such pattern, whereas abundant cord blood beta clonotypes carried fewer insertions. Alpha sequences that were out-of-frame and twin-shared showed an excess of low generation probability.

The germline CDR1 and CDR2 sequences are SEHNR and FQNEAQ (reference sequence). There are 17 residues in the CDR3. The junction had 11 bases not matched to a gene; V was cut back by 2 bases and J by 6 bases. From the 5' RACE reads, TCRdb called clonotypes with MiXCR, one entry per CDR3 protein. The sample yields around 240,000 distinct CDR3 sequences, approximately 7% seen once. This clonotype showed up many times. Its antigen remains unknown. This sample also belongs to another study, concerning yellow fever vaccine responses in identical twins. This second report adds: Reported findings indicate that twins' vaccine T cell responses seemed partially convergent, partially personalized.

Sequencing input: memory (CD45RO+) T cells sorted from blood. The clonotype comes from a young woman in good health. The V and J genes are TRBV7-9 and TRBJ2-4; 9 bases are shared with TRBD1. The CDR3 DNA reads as TGTGCCAGCAGCTTACAACCGGGGACAGGGATGTCAAACATTCAGTACTTC. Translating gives CASSLQPGTGMSNIQYF.